The rows below give T cell receptor beta chains drawn from one sample of a study of OX40 agonist ivuxolimab in advanced cancers. TCRdb's copy holds only in-frame clones and misses some; the assay was immunoSEQ multiplex PCR. The profile shows roughly 50,000 clones, more than 75% of them singletons. Material: CD4+ or CD8+ T cells sorted from blood, obtained in a trial of the OX40 agonist ivuxolimab. All receptors derive from an adult with an advanced solid tumor such as melanoma, head and neck, liver or kidney cancer. The CDR3 runs from the conserved cysteine through the conserved F or W.

TRBJ2-2 | TRBV6-1 | CASSEWSANTGELFF
NA | TRBV2 | CASSEKALTYEQYF
TRBJ1-5 | TRBV6-5 | CASKNTGRSDQPQHF
TRBJ2-5 | TRBV5-1 | CASSQAGEGRETQYF
TRBJ1-5 | TRBV27 | CASSYGGAGQPQHF
TRBJ1-1 | TRBV19 | CASSQSKTGMLNTEAFF
TRBJ2-7 | TRBV6-5 | CASSEGTEYDEQYF
TRBJ2-7 | TRBV4-3 | CASSQSRDRGHEQYF
TRBJ2-7 | TRBV5-4 | CASSPGARGGDEQYF
TRBJ1-5 | TRBV4-1 | CASSQDLHGEKTQPQHF
TRBJ2-2 | TRBV7-9 | CAPGDVTGELFF
TRBJ2-1 | TRBV9 | CASSPRISEVYNEQFF
TRBJ1-2 | TRBV4-3 | CASSPSLTANYGYTF
TRBJ2-5 | TRBV6-5 | CASSYGASGGGETQYF
TRBJ1-1 | TRBV11-2 | CASSFNYPEAFF
TRBJ2-1 | TRBV6-1 | CASSEGQALWDQSELF
TRBJ2-5 | TRBV5-1 | CASSLSFPGSGRPSQETQYF
TRBJ1-3 | TRBV6-5 | CASRGQGRNTIYF
TRBJ2-7 | TRBV2 | CASGGYEQYF
TRBJ1-1 | TRBV5-5 | CASSFPGTATEAFF
TRBJ2-3 | TRBV19 | CASSPGGYTDTQYF
TRBJ2-7 | TRBV27 | CASSLGQGTYGQYF
TRBJ2-2 | TRBV6-5 | CASSYLTELFF